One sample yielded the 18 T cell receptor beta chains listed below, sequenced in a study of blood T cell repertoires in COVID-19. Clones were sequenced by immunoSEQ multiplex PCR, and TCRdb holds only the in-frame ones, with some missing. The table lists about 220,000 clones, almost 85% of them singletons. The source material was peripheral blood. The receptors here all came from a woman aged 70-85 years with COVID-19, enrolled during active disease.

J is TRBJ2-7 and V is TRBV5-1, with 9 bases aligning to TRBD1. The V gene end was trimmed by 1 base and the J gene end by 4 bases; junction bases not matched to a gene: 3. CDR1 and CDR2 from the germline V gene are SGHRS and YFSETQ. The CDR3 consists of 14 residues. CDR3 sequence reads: CASSLTGGLYEQYF. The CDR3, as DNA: TGCGCCAGCAGCTTGACAGGGGGCCTATACGAGCAGTACTTC.

The CDR3 coding sequence is TGTGCCAGCTCACCACTGTCTGCGGACATGAACACTGAAGCTTTCTTT. Translation: CASSPLSADMNTEAFF. The V call is TRBV18, the J call TRBJ1-1; the D gene is possibly TRBD1 (5 bases). The CDR3 loop spans 16 amino acids. Germline values: CDR1 KGHSH, CDR2 LQKENI. V lost 1 base and J lost 0, with 12 bases in between.

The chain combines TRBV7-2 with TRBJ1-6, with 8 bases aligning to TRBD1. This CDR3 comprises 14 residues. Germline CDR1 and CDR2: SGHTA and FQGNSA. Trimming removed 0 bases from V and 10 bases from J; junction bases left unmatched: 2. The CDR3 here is CASSLARGRSPLHF. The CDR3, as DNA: TGTGCCAGCAGCTTAGCCAGGGGGCGATCACCCCTCCACTTT.

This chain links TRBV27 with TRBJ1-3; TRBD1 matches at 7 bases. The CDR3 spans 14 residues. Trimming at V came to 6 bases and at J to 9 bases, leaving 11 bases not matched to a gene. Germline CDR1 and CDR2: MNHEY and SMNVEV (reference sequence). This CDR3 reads CASRPTGAGGTIYF. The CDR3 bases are TGTGCCAGCAGGCCAACAGGGGCCGGGGGCACCATATATTTT.

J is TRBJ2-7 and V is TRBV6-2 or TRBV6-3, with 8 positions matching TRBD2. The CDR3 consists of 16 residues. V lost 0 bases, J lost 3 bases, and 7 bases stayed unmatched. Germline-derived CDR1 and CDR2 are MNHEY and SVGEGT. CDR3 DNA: TGTGCCAGCAGTTACTCCTTGGCGGGGGGACTCTACGAGCAGTACTTC. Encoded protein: CASSYSLAGGLYEQYF.

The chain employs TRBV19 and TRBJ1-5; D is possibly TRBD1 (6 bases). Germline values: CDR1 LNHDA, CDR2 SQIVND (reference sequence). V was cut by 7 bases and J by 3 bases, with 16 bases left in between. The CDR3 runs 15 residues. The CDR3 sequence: CASTHPDRSNQPQHF. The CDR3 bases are TGTGCCAGTACTCACCCTGACAGGTCCAATCAGCCCCAGCATTTT.

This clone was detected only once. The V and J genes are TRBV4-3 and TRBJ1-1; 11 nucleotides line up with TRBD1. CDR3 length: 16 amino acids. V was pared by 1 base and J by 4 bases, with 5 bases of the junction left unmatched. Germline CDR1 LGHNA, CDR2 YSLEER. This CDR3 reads CASSQGTGGPSTEAFF. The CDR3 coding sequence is TGCGCCAGCAGCCAAGGGACAGGGGGCCCCAGCACTGAAGCTTTCTTT.

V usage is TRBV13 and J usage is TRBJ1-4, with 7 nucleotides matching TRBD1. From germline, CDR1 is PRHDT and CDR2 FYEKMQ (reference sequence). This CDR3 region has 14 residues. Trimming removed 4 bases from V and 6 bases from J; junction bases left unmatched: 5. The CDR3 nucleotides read TGTGCCAGCAGCTCGACAGGGCGGGATGAAAAACTGTTTTTT. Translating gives CASSSTGRDEKLFF.

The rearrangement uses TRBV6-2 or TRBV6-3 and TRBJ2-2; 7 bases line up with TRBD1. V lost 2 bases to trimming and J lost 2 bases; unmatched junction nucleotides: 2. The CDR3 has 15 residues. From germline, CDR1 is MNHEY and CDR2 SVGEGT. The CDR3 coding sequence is TGTGCCAGCAGTTACGGGGACAGAAACACCGGGGAGCTGTTTTTT. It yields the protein CASSYGDRNTGELFF.

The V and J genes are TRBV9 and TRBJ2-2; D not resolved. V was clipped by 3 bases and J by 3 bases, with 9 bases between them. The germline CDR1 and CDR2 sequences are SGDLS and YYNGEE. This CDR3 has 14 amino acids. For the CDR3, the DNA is TGTGCCAGCAGCGCCCCCCATGACACCGGGGAGCTGTTTTTT. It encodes CASSAPHDTGELFF.

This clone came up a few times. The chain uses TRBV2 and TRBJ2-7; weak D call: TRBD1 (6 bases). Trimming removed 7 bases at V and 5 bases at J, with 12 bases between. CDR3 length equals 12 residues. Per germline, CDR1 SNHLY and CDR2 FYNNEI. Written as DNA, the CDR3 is TGTGCCAGCATGCTACAGGGTAACGAGCAGTACTTC. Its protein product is CASMLQGNEQYF. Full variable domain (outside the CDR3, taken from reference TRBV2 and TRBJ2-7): EPEVTQTPSHQVTQMGQEVILRCVPISNHLYFYWYRQILGQKVEFLVSFYNNEISEKSEIFDDQFSVERPDGSNFTLKIRSTKLEDSAMYFCASMLQGNEQYFGPGTRLTVT.

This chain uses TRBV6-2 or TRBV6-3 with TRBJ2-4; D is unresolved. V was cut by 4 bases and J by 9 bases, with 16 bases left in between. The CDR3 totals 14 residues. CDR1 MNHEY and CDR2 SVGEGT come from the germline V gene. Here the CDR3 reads CASSSVSVRSIQYF. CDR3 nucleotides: TGTGCCAGCAGTTCCGTCAGCGTGAGGAGCATTCAGTACTTC.

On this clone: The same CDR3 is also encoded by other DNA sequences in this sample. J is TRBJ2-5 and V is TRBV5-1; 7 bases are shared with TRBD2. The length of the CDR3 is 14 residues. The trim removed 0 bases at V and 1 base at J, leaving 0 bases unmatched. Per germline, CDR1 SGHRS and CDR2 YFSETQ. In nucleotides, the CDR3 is TGCGCCAGCAGCTTGGCGGGGGGCCAAGAGACCCAGTACTTC. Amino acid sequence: CASSLAGGQETQYF.

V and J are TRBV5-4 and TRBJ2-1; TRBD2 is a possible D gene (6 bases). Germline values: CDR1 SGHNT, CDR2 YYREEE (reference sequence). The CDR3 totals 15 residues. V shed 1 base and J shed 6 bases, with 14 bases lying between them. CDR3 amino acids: CASSLRRGTTNEQFF. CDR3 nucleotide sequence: TGTGCCAGCAGCTTGCGCCGCGGGACCACCAATGAGCAGTTCTTC.

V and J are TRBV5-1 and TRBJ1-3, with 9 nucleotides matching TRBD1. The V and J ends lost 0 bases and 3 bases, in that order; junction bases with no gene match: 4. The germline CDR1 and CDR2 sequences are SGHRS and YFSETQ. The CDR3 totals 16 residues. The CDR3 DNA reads TGCGCCAGCAGCTTGGCCGGGACAGGGTTTGGAAACACCATATATTTT. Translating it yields CASSLAGTGFGNTIYF.

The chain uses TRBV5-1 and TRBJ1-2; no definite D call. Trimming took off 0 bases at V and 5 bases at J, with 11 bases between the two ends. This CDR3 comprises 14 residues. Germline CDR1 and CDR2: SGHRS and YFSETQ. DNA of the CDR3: TGCGCCAGCAGCTTGGACATGGCCCTTTATGGCTACACCTTC. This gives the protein CASSLDMALYGYTF. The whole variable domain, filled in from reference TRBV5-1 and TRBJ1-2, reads KAGVTQTPRYLIKTRGQQVTLSCSPISGHRSVSWYQQTPGQGLQFLFEYFSETQRNKGNFPGRFSGRQFSNSRSEMNVSTLELGDSALYLCASSLDMALYGYTFGSGTRLTVV.

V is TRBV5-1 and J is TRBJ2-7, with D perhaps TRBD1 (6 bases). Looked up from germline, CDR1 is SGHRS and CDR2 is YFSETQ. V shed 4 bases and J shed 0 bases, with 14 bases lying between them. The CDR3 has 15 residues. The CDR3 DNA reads TGCGCCAGCAGCGCACGGACAGCTTTCTCCTACGAGCAGTACTTC. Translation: CASSARTAFSYEQYF.

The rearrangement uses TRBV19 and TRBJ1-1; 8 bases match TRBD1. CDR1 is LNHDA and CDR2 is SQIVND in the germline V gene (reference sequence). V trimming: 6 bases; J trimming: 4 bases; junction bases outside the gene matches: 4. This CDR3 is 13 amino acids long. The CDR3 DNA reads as TGTGCCAGTAGCCTTACAGGGGGCACTGAAGCTTTCTTT. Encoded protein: CASSLTGGTEAFF.